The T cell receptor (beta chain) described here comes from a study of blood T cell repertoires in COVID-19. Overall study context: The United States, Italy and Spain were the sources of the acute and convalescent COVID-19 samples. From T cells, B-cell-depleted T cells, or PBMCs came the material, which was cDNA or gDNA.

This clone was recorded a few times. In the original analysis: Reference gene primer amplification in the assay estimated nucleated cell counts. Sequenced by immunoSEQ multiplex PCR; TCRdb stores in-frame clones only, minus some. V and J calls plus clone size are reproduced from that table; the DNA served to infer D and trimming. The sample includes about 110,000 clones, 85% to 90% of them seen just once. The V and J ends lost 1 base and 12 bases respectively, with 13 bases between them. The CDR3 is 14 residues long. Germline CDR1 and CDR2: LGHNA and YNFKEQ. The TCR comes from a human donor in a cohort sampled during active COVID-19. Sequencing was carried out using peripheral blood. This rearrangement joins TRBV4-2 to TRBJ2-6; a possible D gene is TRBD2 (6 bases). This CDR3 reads CASSQVTSPPVLTF. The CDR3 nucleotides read TGTGCCAGCAGCCAAGTAACTAGCCCGCCCGTCCTGACTTTC.